This TCR beta chain comes out of a study of T-cell reconstitution after alpha-beta-depleted transplantation in children. J gave up 4 bases and V 2 bases, and 5 bases lay outside the gene matches. CDR3 length: 14 residues. Germline loops: CDR1 SNHLY, CDR2 FYNNEI. Unique molecular identifiers were used to barcode this TCRbeta library. A single record per CDR3 protein comes from TCRdb applying MiXCR to the PCR reads. The sample includes some 500,000 distinct CDR3 sequences, around 19% seen only once; the top ten take 3% to 3.5%. The V call is TRBV2, the J call TRBJ2-7; 7 bases map to TRBD1. This specimen was PBMCs from the stem cell graft donor, taken from the stem cell graft. The receptor's source is a human donor who donated a stem cell graft to a child with acute lymphoblastic leukemia. The CDR3 reads CASSEQGEQYEQYF. DNA for the CDR3: TGTGCCAGCAGTGAACAGGGGGAGCAATACGAGCAGTACTTC.